These 13 T cell receptor beta chains were sequenced from one sample in a study of human T cells and chemical hapten exposure. Regarding time point: patch test 2, 6 weeks after DPC sensitization. Sample treatment: therapeutic diphenylcyclopropenone sensitization with weekly scalp DPC. TCRdb reprocessed the RACE reads via MiXCR and lists one record per CDR3 protein. The data show about 140,000 distinct CDR3 sequences, about 12% seen once. The sample was whole blood, taken in connection with sensitization to the hapten diphenylcyclopropenone (DPC). The receptor source for this set is a woman aged 50 to 60 with alopecia areata. Some clones in this sample may be carry-over from other donors' samples.

The rearrangement uses TRBV7-8 and TRBJ2-5; 10 bases line up with TRBD2. V was pared by 4 bases and J by 3 bases, with 14 bases of the junction left unmatched. CDR3 size: 18 residues. From germline, CDR1 is SGHVS and CDR2 FQNEAQ. The CDR3 protein is CASSSQATSGTFEETQYF. The CDR3 coding sequence is TGTGCCAGCAGCTCCCAAGCCACTAGCGGGACGTTTGAAGAGACCCAGTACTTC.

This chain joins TRBV19 and TRBJ2-5; D is perhaps TRBD1 (7 bases). Germline CDR1 LNHDA, CDR2 SQIVND (reference sequence). The CDR3 is 14 residues long. V lost 11 bases, J lost 4 bases, and 20 bases lay in between. CDR3 loop: CAVSTGDWAETQYF. The CDR3 DNA reads as TGTGCCGTAAGCACAGGGGACTGGGCAGAGACCCAGTACTTC. Combining the CDR3 with reference TRBV19 and TRBJ2-5 gives the whole variable domain DGGITQSPKYLFRKEGQNVTLSCEQNLNHDAMYWYRQDPGQGLRLIYYSQIVNDFQKGDIAEGYSVSREKKESFPLTVTSAQKNPTAFYLCAVSTGDWAETQYFGPGTRLLVL.

This clonotype has at least ten counts. V and J are TRBV24-1 and TRBJ2-3; D is perhaps TRBD2 (5 bases). The CDR3 has 14 residues. The germline V gene has CDR1 KGHDR and CDR2 SFDVKD. V shed 4 bases and J shed 0 bases, with 7 bases lying between them. The CDR3 loop reads CATSDRTSTDTQYF. CDR3 in DNA: TGTGCCACCAGTGACCGGACTAGCACAGATACGCAGTATTTT.

This clonotype was detected only a few times. This sequence joins TRBV29-1 and TRBJ2-1; no clear D. The CDR3 runs 13 residues. Per germline, CDR1 SQVTM and CDR2 ANQGSEA. Trimming shortened V by 8 bases and J by 4 bases, and 15 bases separated the two germline ends. Written as DNA, the CDR3 is TGCAGCACCCGACCGAAGTCTTACAATGAGCAGTTCTTC. It yields the protein CSTRPKSYNEQFF.

This rearrangement joins TRBV7-2 to TRBJ2-1; 13 bases agree with TRBD2. Germline CDR1 SGHTA, CDR2 FQGNSA. This CDR3 is built from 19 residues. V gave up 5 bases and J gave up 0 bases; unmatched junction bases: 10. Here the CDR3 reads CASSPLRTSGSSSYNEQFF. As DNA, the CDR3 is TGTGCCAGCAGCCCCCTCCGGACTAGCGGGAGTAGCTCCTACAATGAGCAGTTCTTC.

The sample holds a few counts of this clonotype. This chain joins TRBV6-6 and TRBJ2-2; 7 positions agree with TRBD1. V shed 8 bases and J 2 bases; nucleotides not matched to a gene: 2. There are 13 residues in the CDR3. The germline V gene has CDR1 MNHNY and CDR2 SVGAGI (reference sequence). In DNA, the CDR3 is TGTGCCAGCGGACAGGTCAACACCGGGGAGCTGTTTTTT. Its protein product is CASGQVNTGELFF.

The chain carries TRBV6-5 and TRBJ2-3, with D uncertain. CDR1 and CDR2 from the germline V gene are MNHEY and SVGAGI. V was pared by 2 bases and J by 6 bases, with 9 bases between. The CDR3 totals 13 residues. The CDR3 loop is CASSYRKGDTQYF. The CDR3 nucleotides are TGTGCCAGCAGTTACCGGAAAGGGGATACGCAGTATTTT.

Only a few counts were recorded for this clonotype. The chain couples TRBV29-1 to TRBJ2-1, with D unclear. In germline, CDR1 is SQVTM, CDR2 ANQGSEA. V lost 2 bases, J lost 7 bases, and 0 bases lay in between. The CDR3 sequence is 9 residues long. CDR3 nucleotide sequence: TGCAGCGTTGAAAATGAGCAGTTCTTC. The encoded protein is CSVENEQFF.

The chain uses TRBV12-3 or TRBV12-4 and TRBJ2-7, with D possibly being TRBD1 (6 bases). With 6 bases removed from V and 4 bases from J, the gap between germline ends came to 10 bases. CDR3 length: 12 amino acids. Here the CDR3 reads CASRRQEYEQYF. The CDR3 coding sequence is TGTGCCAGCAGAAGACAGGAGTACGAGCAGTACTTC.

This clonotype was found many times. The gene calls are TRBV29-1 and TRBJ2-2; a possible D gene is TRBD1 (6 bases). With 7 bases removed from V and 1 base from J, the gap between germline ends came to 10 bases. The CDR3 sequence is 13 residues long. CDR1 is SQVTM and CDR2 is ANQGSEA in the germline V gene. CDR3 sequence: CSAEQGNTGELFF. The DNA of the CDR3 is TGCAGCGCCGAACAGGGGAACACCGGGGAGCTGTTTTTT.

This clonotype appeared a few times. This chain joins TRBV28 and TRBJ1-5, with 8 bases identical to TRBD1. The V gene's germline CDR1 is MDHEN and CDR2 SYDVKM. This CDR3 has 16 amino acids. The trim removed 4 bases at V and 3 bases at J, leaving 8 bases unmatched. CDR3 amino acids: CASSSMNRGNNQPQHF. The CDR3 nucleotides read TGTGCCAGCAGTTCCATGAACAGGGGGAACAATCAGCCCCAGCATTTT.

In its sample, this clonotype was seen many times. The chain joins TRBV2 to TRBJ1-5, with D unresolved. The germline gives CDR1 SNHLY, CDR2 FYNNEI. Trimming stripped 1 base from V and 2 bases from J, with 12 bases between. CDR3 size: 16 residues. Here the CDR3 reads CASSEDGSAGNQPQHF. CDR3 nucleotides: TGTGCCAGCAGTGAAGACGGGAGTGCGGGCAATCAGCCCCAGCATTTT. Looking up the rest from reference TRBV2 and TRBJ1-5 gives the full variable domain: EPEVTQTPSHQVTQMGQEVILRCVPISNHLYFYWYRQILGQKVEFLVSFYNNEISEKSEIFDDQFSVERPDGSNFTLKIRSTKLEDSAMYFCASSEDGSAGNQPQHFGDGTRLSIL.

This clonotype has just a few counts. The chain employs TRBV5-6 and TRBJ1-1, with 10 bases fitting TRBD1. The trim removed 5 bases at V and 3 bases at J, leaving 7 bases unmatched. Germline values: CDR1 SGHDT, CDR2 YYEEEE. This CDR3 has 15 residues. The CDR3 loop reads CASSYAGTGDTEAFF. DNA of the CDR3: TGTGCCAGCAGTTACGCCGGGACAGGGGACACTGAAGCTTTCTTT.